The clone carrying this T cell receptor (beta chain) was found many times. Researchers amplified the TCR beta CDR3 regions from RNA transcripts. Initially, a first-round RT-PCR of the TCR CDR3 employed the HTBI primer set. TCRdb re-derived calls from the multiplex PCR reads in MiXCR, one entry per CDR3 protein. Here the sample spans about 560,000 distinct CDR3 sequences, approximately 15% being singletons. This entry is derived from a study of T cells in Graves' hyperthyroidism and ophthalmopathy. As for the study in general: The blood sample was taken at first diagnosis, before treatment began.

Graves' hyperthyroidism is called stable when ophthalmopathy does not progress within 18 months. Germline V gene lookup returns CDR1 LNHNV and CDR2 YYDKDF (reference sequence). The length of the CDR3 is 14 residues. Unmatched junction bases numbered 3, after V lost 3 bases and J lost 3 bases. Source material: blood. The chain recombines TRBV15 with TRBJ2-7, with TRBD1 matching over 9 bases. The origin of this receptor is a young woman with Graves' hyperthyroidism. CDR3 region: CATSRGQGGYEQYF. CDR3 DNA: TGTGCCACCAGCAGGGGACAGGGAGGCTACGAGCAGTACTTC.